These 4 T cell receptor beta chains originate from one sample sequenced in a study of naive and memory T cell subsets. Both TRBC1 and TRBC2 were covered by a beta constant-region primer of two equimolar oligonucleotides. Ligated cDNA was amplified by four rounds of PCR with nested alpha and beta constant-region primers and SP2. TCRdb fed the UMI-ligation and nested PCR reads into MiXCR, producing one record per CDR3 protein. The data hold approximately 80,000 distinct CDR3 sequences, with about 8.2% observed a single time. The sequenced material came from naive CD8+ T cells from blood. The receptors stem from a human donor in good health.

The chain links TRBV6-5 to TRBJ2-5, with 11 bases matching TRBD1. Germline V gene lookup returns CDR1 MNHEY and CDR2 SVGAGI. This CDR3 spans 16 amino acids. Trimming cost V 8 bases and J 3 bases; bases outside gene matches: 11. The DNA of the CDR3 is TGTGCCAGCCAAGTGGGGACAGGGGGTTCCGAAGAGACCCAGTACTTC. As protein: CASQVGTGGSEETQYF.

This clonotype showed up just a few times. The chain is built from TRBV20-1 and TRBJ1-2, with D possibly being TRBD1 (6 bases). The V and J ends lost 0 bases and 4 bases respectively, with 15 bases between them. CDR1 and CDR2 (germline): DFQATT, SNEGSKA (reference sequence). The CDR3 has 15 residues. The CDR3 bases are TGCAGTGCTAGAGATAAGCTCCAGGGGATCTATGGCTACACCTTC. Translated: CSARDKLQGIYGYTF.

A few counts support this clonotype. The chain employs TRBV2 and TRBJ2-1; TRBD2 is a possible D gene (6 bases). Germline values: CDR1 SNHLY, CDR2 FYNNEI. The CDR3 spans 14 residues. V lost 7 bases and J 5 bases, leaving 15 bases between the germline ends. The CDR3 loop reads CASISGDTNNEQFF. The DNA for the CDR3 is TGTGCCAGCATTTCGGGGGATACCAACAATGAGCAGTTCTTC.

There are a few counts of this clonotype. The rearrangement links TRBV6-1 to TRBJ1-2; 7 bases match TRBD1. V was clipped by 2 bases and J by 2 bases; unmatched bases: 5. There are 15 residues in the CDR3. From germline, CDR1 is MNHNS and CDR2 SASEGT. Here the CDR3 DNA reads TGTGCCAGCAGTGAAAAGGGACAGACAAACTATGGCTACACCTTC. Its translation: CASSEKGQTNYGYTF.